This T cell receptor (beta chain) was found in a study of OX40 agonist ivuxolimab in advanced cancers. Study findings and constraints: Relative to CD4+ cells, CD8+ T cells on average had more expanded clones. At 0.1 to 3.0 mg/kg, clonal expansion of CD4+ and CD8+ blood T cells had occurred by week 6. No determination was made of the antigen specificity of the expanded peripheral T cells.

In germline, CDR1 is SGDLS, CDR2 YYNGEE. Germline trimming cut 3 bases from V and 0 bases from J; bases unmatched to any gene: 5. This CDR3 is 15 amino acids long. Here immunoSEQ multiplex PCR was the method, and the copy in TCRdb shows in-frame clones only, minus some. The repertoire includes around 62,000 clones, 80% to 90% of them detected once, and over 9% sits in the top ten. A remark on this clone: Its antigen is unidentified.

This TCR derives from an adult with an advanced solid tumor such as melanoma, head and neck, liver or kidney cancer. The J gene is TRBJ1-2, the V gene TRBV9; 7 positions match TRBD1. Sequenced here: CD4+ or CD8+ T cells sorted from blood, sampled in a trial of the OX40 agonist ivuxolimab. The CDR3 protein is CASSGGQEANYGYTF. CDR3 nucleotide sequence: TGTGCCAGCAGCGGCGGACAGGAGGCTAACTATGGCTACACCTTC.